What follows are 7 T cell receptor beta chains derived from one specimen sequenced in a study of T-cell memory formation after mild COVID-19. A single record per CDR3 protein comes from TCRdb applying MiXCR to the 5' RACE reads. The table records under 300,000 distinct CDR3 sequences, approximately 8% of them present only once. Sequenced material: PBMCs or a T cell subset sorted from them (not recorded which). These TCRs come from a young man who had mild COVID-19 (a few samples of this study predate the infection). Cell type and time point are not known.

The chain couples TRBV28 to TRBJ2-5; D remains ambiguous. Trimming left V 3 bases short and J 3 bases short, with 17 bases between. This CDR3 has 16 amino acids. Germline CDR1 MDHEN, CDR2 SYDVKM. The CDR3 nucleotides are TGTGCCAGCAGTTTTCACTGGGTCCAGGAGAAAGAGACCCAGTACTTC. Translating gives CASSFHWVQEKETQYF.

The chain uses TRBV4-2 and TRBJ2-5; D call uncertain. The CDR3 length is 14 residues. Looked up from germline, CDR1 is LGHNA and CDR2 is YNFKEQ. Trimming shortened V by 0 bases and J by 7 bases, and 12 bases separated the two germline ends. The CDR3 DNA reads TGTGCCAGCAGCCAAGATCAAGTCTCGGGGACCCAGTACTTC. Its protein product is CASSQDQVSGTQYF.

The rearrangement links TRBV3-1 to TRBJ1-2, with a possible D match to TRBD1 (5 bases). CDR1 is LGHDT and CDR2 is YNNKEL in the germline V gene (reference sequence). This CDR3 is 13 amino acids long. V lost 5 bases to trimming and J lost 6 bases, with 13 bases between them. The CDR3 nucleotides are TGTGCCAGCAGCGCCCGTAGGGGCCATGGCTACACCTTC. Translation gives CASSARRGHGYTF.

This clonotype has more than one count but fewer than ten. The V call is TRBV12-3 or TRBV12-4, the J call TRBJ2-3; TRBD2 might be the D (5 bases). The CDR3 contains 14 residues. Trimming removed 0 bases from V and 4 bases from J, with 8 bases in between. CDR3 nucleotide sequence: TGTGCCAGCAGTTTAGCCGTGAGGGCAGATACGCAGTATTTT. Its protein is CASSLAVRADTQYF.

This clonotype has at least ten counts. This chain uses TRBV2 with TRBJ1-2; D unresolved. The V end was cut by 6 bases, the J end by 4 bases, with 15 bases between. The CDR3 totals 14 residues. CDR1 and CDR2 (germline): SNHLY, FYNNEI. Here the CDR3 DNA reads TGTGCCAGCAGCGGATACAGTGAGAGCTATGGCTACACCTTC. This encodes CASSGYSESYGYTF.

Ten or more counts support this clonotype. V gene TRBV16 combines with J gene TRBJ1-1; D gene uncertain. The V gene lost 2 bases and the J gene lost 11 bases, with 15 bases spanning the gap. Per germline, CDR1 KGHSY and CDR2 FQNENV. The CDR3 contains 13 residues. CDR3 in DNA: TGTGCCAGCAGCCAAGCTTCGGGGTTAGGGGCTTTCTTT. It specifies CASSQASGLGAFF.

At least ten counts were recorded for this clonotype. V usage is TRBV4-2 and J usage is TRBJ2-5; the match to TRBD2 covers 12 bases. CDR3 length equals 17 residues. V shed 0 bases and J 3 bases; nucleotides not matched to a gene: 5. The germline gives CDR1 LGHNA, CDR2 YNFKEQ. CDR3: CASSQELAGGVEETQYF. The CDR3 nucleotides are TGTGCCAGCAGCCAAGAACTAGCGGGGGGAGTTGAAGAGACCCAGTACTTC.